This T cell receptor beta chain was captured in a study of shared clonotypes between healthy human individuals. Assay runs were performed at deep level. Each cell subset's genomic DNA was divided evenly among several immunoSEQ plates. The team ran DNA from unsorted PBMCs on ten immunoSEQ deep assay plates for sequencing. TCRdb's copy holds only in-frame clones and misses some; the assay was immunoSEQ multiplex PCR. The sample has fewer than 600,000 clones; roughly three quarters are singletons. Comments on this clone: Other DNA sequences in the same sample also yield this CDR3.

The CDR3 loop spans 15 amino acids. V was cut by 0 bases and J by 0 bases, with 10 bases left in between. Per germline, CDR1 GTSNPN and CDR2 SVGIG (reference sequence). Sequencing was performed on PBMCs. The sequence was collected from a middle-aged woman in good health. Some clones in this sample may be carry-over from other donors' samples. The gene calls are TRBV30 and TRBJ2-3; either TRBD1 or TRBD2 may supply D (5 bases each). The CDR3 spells CAWSVRGGSTDTQYF. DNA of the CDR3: TGTGCCTGGAGTGTACGTGGGGGAAGCACAGATACGCAGTATTTT.